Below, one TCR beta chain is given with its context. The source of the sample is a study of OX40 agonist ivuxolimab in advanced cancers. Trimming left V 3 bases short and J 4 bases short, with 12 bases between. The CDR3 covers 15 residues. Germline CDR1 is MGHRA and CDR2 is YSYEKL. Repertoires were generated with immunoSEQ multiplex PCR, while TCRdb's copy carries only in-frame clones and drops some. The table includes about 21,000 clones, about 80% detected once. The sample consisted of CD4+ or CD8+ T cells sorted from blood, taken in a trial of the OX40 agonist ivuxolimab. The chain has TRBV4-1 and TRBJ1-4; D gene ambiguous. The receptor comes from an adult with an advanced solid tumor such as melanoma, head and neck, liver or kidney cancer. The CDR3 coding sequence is TGCGCCAGCAGCCAGTCGGTCGCTTTTAATGAAAAACTGTTTTTT. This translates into CASSQSVAFNEKLFF.